The clone carrying this T cell receptor beta chain showed up just a few times. The data stem from a study of blood T cell repertoires in COVID-19. The wider study: COVID-19 samples from acute and convalescent phases originated in the United States, Italy and Spain.

All enrollees were about 18 to 89 years old and from under 25 US areas. Per the germline V gene, CDR1 is MDHEN and CDR2 is SYDVKM. This CDR3 is 15 amino acids long. V was clipped by 2 bases and J by 2 bases; unmatched bases: 5. Original handling: Counts of nucleated cells, estimated from reference gene primer amplification, were obtained. The table came from immunoSEQ multiplex PCR; TCRdb's copy has only in-frame clones and leaves some out. The V and J calls and clone size are taken from that table; D and trimming were inferred from the DNA. The profile shows some 300,000 clones, 88% of them singletons.

The receptor was isolated from a woman aged 25-40 years who had recovered from COVID-19. Sequenced: PBMCs or T cells enriched from blood (not recorded which). This sequence joins TRBV28 and TRBJ1-1, with 7 nucleotides matching TRBD1. CDR3 DNA: TGTGCCAGCAGTTTACCGGGACAGCTTAACACTGAAGCTTTCTTT. Protein: CASSLPGQLNTEAFF.